Each of the 31 T cell receptor beta chains below was sequenced from the same sample in a study of shared clonotypes between healthy human individuals. Repertoires were generated with immunoSEQ multiplex PCR, while TCRdb's copy carries only in-frame clones and drops some. The data show about 980,000 clones, 76% seen once. The material sequenced was memory CD4+ T cells sorted from blood. Subset specified: CD45RA-negative fraction. These receptors originate from a man between 18 and 29 years old in good health.

V gene TRBV5-1 combines with J gene TRBJ2-1, with no clear D. The V gene lost 7 bases and the J gene lost 5 bases, with 13 bases spanning the gap. The CDR3 runs 13 residues. Germline CDR1 is SGHRS and CDR2 is YFSETQ. CDR3 bases: TGCGCCAGCCGGCGGACCGAAAACAATGAGCAGTTCTTC. It specifies CASRRTENNEQFF.

The chain has TRBV28 and TRBJ2-1; 11 bases match TRBD2. V was clipped by 8 bases and J by 2 bases; unmatched bases: 5. The CDR3 has 15 residues. The germline V gene encodes CDR1 MDHEN and CDR2 SYDVKM. The CDR3: CASGSGGAAYNEQFF. In DNA form, the CDR3 reads TGTGCCAGCGGTAGCGGGGGGGCGGCCTACAATGAGCAGTTCTTC.

The chain carries TRBV13 and TRBJ1-2, with TRBD1 matching over 7 bases. V lost 5 bases to trimming and J lost 0 bases; unmatched junction nucleotides: 6. The CDR3 covers 15 residues. The germline CDR1 and CDR2 sequences are PRHDT and FYEKMQ (reference sequence). The CDR3 DNA sequence: TGTGCCAGCAGCCCGGGACAGAGACCTAACTATGGCTACACCTTC. It specifies CASSPGQRPNYGYTF.

This clone was seen a single time. The V and J genes are TRBV19 and TRBJ2-1; D assignment may be TRBD1 or TRBD2 (5 bases each). V was cut by 4 bases and J by 4 bases, with 11 bases left in between. This CDR3 has 14 amino acids. Germline CDR1 LNHDA, CDR2 SQIVND (reference sequence). CDR3 region: CASSRTGPYNEQFF. The CDR3 DNA sequence: TGTGCCAGTAGTAGAACGGGACCGTACAATGAGCAGTTCTTC.

In this sample, this clone turned up a few times. The same CDR3 also results from other DNA sequences found in this sample. As DNA, the CDR3 is TGTGCCAGCAGCTTAGGGAATGAGCAGTTCTTC. Translating gives CASSLGNEQFF. V and J are TRBV7-2 and TRBJ2-1; the D is unclear. The CDR3 loop spans 11 amino acids. Trimming took off 1 base at V and 7 bases at J, with 2 bases between the two ends. Germline V gives CDR1 SGHTA, CDR2 FQGNSA.

The V and J genes are TRBV9 and TRBJ1-2; D unclear. Per the germline V gene, CDR1 is SGDLS and CDR2 is YYNGEE. This CDR3 has 14 amino acids. Trimming left V 4 bases short and J 4 bases short, with 14 bases between. DNA of the CDR3: TGTGCCAGCAGCAGAGCCATGCTCGGCTATGGCTACACCTTC. Protein: CASSRAMLGYGYTF.

The chain has TRBV7-9 and TRBJ2-7; D is perhaps TRBD1 (5 bases). The germline V gene encodes CDR1 SEHNR and CDR2 FQNEAQ (reference sequence). With 6 bases removed from V and 3 bases from J, the gap between germline ends came to 27 bases. The CDR3 has 18 amino acids. The CDR3, as DNA: TGTGCCAGCAGTGTCGGTCGGGTTCTCAGCAAGGGGTTCTACGAGCAGTACTTC. As protein: CASSVGRVLSKGFYEQYF.

The genes are TRBV4-2 and TRBJ2-3; TRBD2 matches 13 bases. This CDR3 has 19 residues. Germline V CDR1 and CDR2: LGHNA, YNFKEQ. V lost 4 bases, J lost 0 bases, and 10 bases stayed unmatched. The CDR3 here is CASSRGLAGAPSSTDTQYF. CDR3 DNA: TGTGCCAGCAGCCGCGGACTAGCGGGGGCTCCCTCTAGCACAGATACGCAGTATTTT.

The gene calls are TRBV5-5 and TRBJ2-7; 13 nucleotides align to TRBD2. The J segment lost 3 bases and the V segment lost 3 bases, leaving 6 bases of the junction unmatched. This CDR3 comprises 16 residues. The germline CDR1 and CDR2 sequences are SGHKS and YYEKEE (reference sequence). The CDR3 DNA follows: TGTGCCAGCAGCTCCGGACTAGCGGGAGTCTACTACGAGCAGTACTTC. This translates into CASSSGLAGVYYEQYF.

This clone was found many times. The V and J genes are TRBV9 and TRBJ2-7; D may match TRBD1 or TRBD2 (5 bases each). Germline CDR1 is SGDLS and CDR2 is YYNGEE. The CDR3 runs 14 residues. V gave up 4 bases and J gave up 3 bases, with 14 bases separating them. The CDR3 nucleotides are TGTGCCAGCAGCCGGGACGCCTTGTTCTACGAGCAGTACTTC. This gives the protein CASSRDALFYEQYF.

Concerning this clone itself: Different DNA sequences within this sample yield the same CDR3. The chain joins TRBV9 to TRBJ1-6; D remains ambiguous. This CDR3 contains 15 residues. Looked up from germline, CDR1 is SGDLS and CDR2 is YYNGEE. V was shortened by 0 bases and J by 1 base, with 5 bases between the two germline ends. CDR3 DNA: TGTGCCAGCAGCGTAGGCCCTTCCTATAATTCACCCCTCCACTTT. This translates into CASSVGPSYNSPLHF.

The genes are TRBV5-1 and TRBJ1-2; D may be TRBD1 (5 bases). Trimming left V 0 bases short and J 6 bases short, with 15 bases between. Germline V CDR1 and CDR2: SGHRS, YFSETQ. This CDR3 comprises 15 residues. CDR3 nucleotides: TGCGCCAGCAGCTTGGAAGGGGTAGGGTCCGATGGCTACACCTTC. It encodes CASSLEGVGSDGYTF.

The chain is built from TRBV7-2 and TRBJ2-7; D is unclear. The CDR3 contains 12 residues. The ends were cut back, 3 bases at V and 7 bases at J, with 10 bases in the middle. Germline CDR1 reads SGHTA; CDR2 reads FQGNSA. The DNA for the CDR3 is TGTGCCAGCAGCTTTGGTAATAGGGAGCAGTACTTC. Its translation is CASSFGNREQYF.

Written as DNA, the CDR3 is TGCGCCAGCAGCCAAGATGTGCGACTGAGCTCCTACAATGAGCAGTTCTTC. Amino acid sequence: CASSQDVRLSSYNEQFF. This sequence joins TRBV4-1 and TRBJ2-1; D gene uncertain. The CDR3 has 17 residues. Germline V CDR1 and CDR2: MGHRA, YSYEKL. Trimming removed 0 bases at V and 0 bases at J, with 12 bases between.

This chain joins TRBV5-1 and TRBJ1-1, with D possibly matching TRBD1 (5 bases). The CDR3 loop spans 14 amino acids. Germline CDR1 and CDR2: SGHRS and YFSETQ. V was pared by 4 bases and J by 1 base, with 11 bases between. The chain's CDR3 is CASSTMTENTEAFF. Written as DNA, the CDR3 is TGCGCCAGCAGCACCATGACAGAGAACACTGAAGCTTTCTTT.

In nucleotides, the CDR3 is TGCGCCAGCAGCCAAGATTCCGGGACAGGGAGACGCTACACCTTC. Protein: CASSQDSGTGRRYTF. The chain uses TRBV4-1 and TRBJ1-2; 9 positions agree with TRBD1. CDR1 is MGHRA, CDR2 YSYEKL, per germline. After removal of 0 bases from V and 9 bases from J, the junction contained 8 bases not matched to a gene. CDR3 length: 15 amino acids.

The rearrangement joins TRBV6-1 to TRBJ1-6; D not resolved. The CDR3 extends over 14 amino acids. V was clipped by 6 bases and J by 8 bases, with 14 bases between them. In germline, CDR1 is MNHNS, CDR2 SASEGT. For the CDR3, the DNA is TGTGCCAGCAGCCTAGGGTTTCAGGATTCACCCCTCCACTTT. It codes for CASSLGFQDSPLHF.

In the case of this clone: Other nucleotide sequences from this sample produce the same CDR3. CDR3 coding DNA: TGTGCCAGCAGCCGGACAGACTCCTACGAGCAGTACTTC. This gives the protein CASSRTDSYEQYF. The chain recombines TRBV5-4 with TRBJ2-7; maybe TRBD1 (6 bases). The germline V gene has CDR1 SGHNT and CDR2 YYREEE (reference sequence). V dropped 4 bases and J dropped 0 bases, with 8 bases sitting between them. The CDR3 is 13 amino acids.

The J gene is TRBJ1-1, the V gene TRBV19; 9 positions match TRBD1. J lost 5 bases, V lost 4 bases, and 5 bases had no gene match. The V gene's germline CDR1 is LNHDA and CDR2 SQIVND (reference sequence). This CDR3 has 14 amino acids. CDR3 coding DNA: TGTGCCAGTAGTACACAGGGGGCCGGGACTGAAGCTTTCTTT. Amino acid sequence: CASSTQGAGTEAFF.

This clone was observed once. The chain recombines TRBV19 with TRBJ2-2; D possibly corresponds to TRBD2 (5 bases). The CDR3 is 15 residues long. In germline, CDR1 is LNHDA, CDR2 SQIVND (reference sequence). With 6 bases removed from V and 5 bases from J, the gap between germline ends came to 16 bases. CDR3 sequence: CASSPFGAETGELFF. The CDR3 DNA reads as TGTGCCAGTAGCCCCTTTGGAGCGGAGACCGGGGAGCTGTTTTTT.

The V and J genes are TRBV6-5 and TRBJ2-7; tentatively, D is TRBD2 (5 bases). The germline V gene has CDR1 MNHEY and CDR2 SVGAGI. The V end lost 2 bases, the J end lost 10 bases, and 15 bases lay between the germline ends. This CDR3 comprises 13 residues. The CDR3 DNA sequence: TGTGCCAGCAGTTACGACTATTTAGGGCGACAGTACTTC. Its translation is CASSYDYLGRQYF.

This chain joins TRBV5-6 and TRBJ1-5; 9 nucleotides match TRBD1. Looked up from germline, CDR1 is SGHDT and CDR2 is YYEEEE. V gave up 1 base and J gave up 7 bases; unmatched junction bases: 12. CDR3 length: 17 amino acids. The CDR3 DNA follows: TGTGCCAGCAGCTTGAAGGGGACAGGGTTTAAGCGCCAGCCCCAGCATTTT. Translation gives CASSLKGTGFKRQPQHF.

Only a few counts were recorded for this clone. The rearrangement joins TRBV5-1 to TRBJ2-5; 8 nucleotides line up with TRBD1. The CDR3 has 14 residues. V lost 5 bases to trimming and J lost 2 bases; unmatched junction nucleotides: 5. The germline CDR1 and CDR2 sequences are SGHRS and YFSETQ. This chain's CDR3 is CASRLGQGQETQYF. The CDR3 bases are TGCGCCAGCAGACTAGGACAGGGACAAGAGACCCAGTACTTC.

This sequence joins TRBV7-2 and TRBJ1-2; TRBD1 might be the D (5 bases). CDR1 is SGHTA, CDR2 FQGNSA, per germline. The V end lost 5 bases, the J end lost 4 bases, and 14 bases lay between the germline ends. This CDR3 region has 14 residues. This CDR3 reads CASSTRQTFYGYTF. DNA for the CDR3: TGTGCCAGCAGCACCCGACAGACGTTCTATGGCTACACCTTC.

The chain recombines TRBV6-5 with TRBJ2-7; 8 bases align to TRBD1. Germline trimming cut 2 bases from V and 3 bases from J; bases unmatched to any gene: 6. The germline V gene has CDR1 MNHEY and CDR2 SVGAGI. The CDR3 sequence is 15 residues long. The DNA for the CDR3 is TGTGCCAGCAGTTACAGGGAGACAGGGGTCTACGAGCAGTACTTC. Protein: CASSYRETGVYEQYF.

The chain recombines TRBV10-3 with TRBJ1-1; D is perhaps TRBD1 (6 bases). Germline V gene sequence: CDR1 ENHRY, CDR2 SYGVKD. V lost 10 bases and J 1 base, leaving 16 bases between the germline ends. The CDR3 is made up of 14 amino acids. The CDR3 loop reads CATRSSTGNTEAFF. The CDR3 DNA reads TGTGCCACCCGAAGCTCGACAGGGAACACTGAAGCTTTCTTT.

This rearrangement joins TRBV7-9 to TRBJ1-4, with D tentatively TRBD1 (5 bases). V lost 4 bases, J lost 1 base, and 13 bases lay in between. The germline CDR1 and CDR2 sequences are SEHNR and FQNEAQ (reference sequence). There are 16 residues in the CDR3. CDR3 in amino acids: CASSSGRGRTNEKLFF. DNA for the CDR3: TGTGCCAGCAGCTCAGGGCGAGGCAGAACTAATGAAAAACTGTTTTTT.

The count of this clone is one. The chain employs TRBV27 and TRBJ1-5; D is undetermined. Germline CDR1 and CDR2: MNHEY and SMNVEV (reference sequence). This CDR3 has 9 amino acids. Trimming took 10 bases from V and 10 from J, leaving 8 bases between them. The CDR3 protein is CATNAPQHF. Here the CDR3 DNA reads TGTGCCACCAATGCACCCCAGCATTTT.

The V call is TRBV28, the J call TRBJ1-4; D might be TRBD1 (5 bases). Germline CDR1 MDHEN, CDR2 SYDVKM. V lost 6 bases and J lost 7, with 12 bases in between. The CDR3 is made up of 13 amino acids. CDR3 in DNA: TGTGCCAGCAGCACCCTCGGGGGTGAAAAACTGTTTTTT. It codes for CASSTLGGEKLFF.

This clone was recorded once. The genes are TRBV5-1 and TRBJ2-3; D unresolved. This CDR3 is 14 amino acids long. The V end was cut by 5 bases, the J end by 2 bases, with 12 bases between. The V gene's germline CDR1 is SGHRS and CDR2 YFSETQ. The CDR3 nucleotides read TGCGCCAGCAGTAGTACTAAGATCACAGATACGCAGTATTTT. This codes for CASSSTKITDTQYF.

This clone was seen at least ten times. J is TRBJ2-1 and V is TRBV29-1; no reliable D call. V lost 6 bases and J lost 9, with 9 bases in between. The CDR3 is 10 residues long. CDR1 and CDR2 (germline): SQVTM, ANQGSEA. The CDR3 sequence: CSVLHSEQFF. DNA of the CDR3: TGCAGCGTGCTACATAGTGAGCAGTTCTTC.